The clone carrying this TCR beta chain has more than one count but fewer than ten. Time point noted: peak reinfection, 3 to 8 weeks after reinfection detection. Sorted cells were sequenced directly ex vivo without any in vitro expansion. V was trimmed by 3 bases and J by 6 bases, leaving 12 bases between them. The germline V gene has CDR1 SGDLS and CDR2 YYNGEE. This CDR3 is built from 13 residues. The data originate from a study of memory CD8 T cells in hepatitis C reinfection. Study information: After reinfection, a couple of primary-infection resolvers became chronically infected. HCV reinfection meant a positive HCV RNA test after two negative tests at least 60 days apart. Between 3 and 8 weeks after reinfection detection, peak samples were drawn.

TCRdb's copy holds only in-frame clones and misses some; the assay was immunoSEQ multiplex PCR. The data hold about 45,000 clones, with 70% to 90% observed a single time. The chain carries TRBV9 and TRBJ1-2; D possibly corresponds to TRBD1 (5 bases). The sample taken for sequencing was naive CD8+ T cells sorted from blood. The sequence derives from a man younger than 35 with hepatitis C virus infection. CDR3 DNA sequence: TGTGCCAGCAGCGCCGGACATGCCCATGGCTACACCTTC. It translates to CASSAGHAHGYTF. The variable domain in full, with the rest retrieved from reference TRBV9 and TRBJ1-2, is DSGVTQTPKHLITATGQRVTLRCSPRSGDLSVYWYQQSLDQGLQFLIQYYNGEERAKGNILERFSAQQFPDLHSELNLSSLELGDSALYFCASSAGHAHGYTFGSGTRLTVV.